This T cell receptor (beta chain) stems from a study of CD8+ T cells in alopecia areata. Study overall: Tofacitinib therapy took 6 to 18 months; 6 months off drug came after. General study points: Clonality in the scalp and expanded CD8+ clones ranked among the top 100 were significantly decreased by tofacitinib. Across lesional scalp, and particularly alopecia totalis/universalis, clonality surpassed that of normal scalp.

V was pared by 7 bases and J by 9 bases, with 7 bases of the junction left unmatched. CDR3 size: 12 residues. The germline gives CDR1 SQVTM, CDR2 ANQGSEA. Extracted RNA was reverse transcribed into cDNA, the sequencing template. The method was immunoSEQ multiplex PCR; TCRdb's version includes in-frame clones alone and lacks a portion of them. The sample carries 120,000 or so clones, around 60% recorded once. Regarding treatment: oral pan-JAK inhibitor, 5-10 mg twice daily. Alopecia areata patients provided lesional scalp punch biopsies and peripheral blood, both collected for the study. Comments on this clone: Antigen specificity is unknown.

The sequenced sample was CD4+ T cells sorted from blood, obtained at week 4, from a patient treated with tofacitinib. The chain links TRBV29-1 to TRBJ2-1; 9 bases align to TRBD1. This TCR derives from a human donor with alopecia areata. CDR3 DNA sequence: TGCAGCGGGTGGACAGGGGACGGTGAGCAGTTCTTC. The encoded protein is CSGWTGDGEQFF.